Listed below are T cell receptor beta chains from one sample, sequenced in a study of T cell responses to AZD1222 COVID-19 vaccine. Sequencing used immunoSEQ multiplex PCR; TCRdb keeps in-frame clones, though not all of them. This table holds about 180,000 clones, under 95% found once. This specimen consisted of peripheral blood, obtained 28 days after the second AZD1222 dose. These receptors came from an adult who received the AZD1222 COVID-19 vaccine. The CDR3 runs from the conserved cysteine through the conserved F or W. A D gene is named only where the DNA matches it firmly. Rows give clone size only sometimes, using once, few, many, or a class for an expanded clone.

clone_size	v_call	cdr3_length	d_call	j_call	cdr3_nt	cdr3_aa
few	TRBV7-2	14	-	TRBJ2-7	TGTGCCAGCAGCTTAGTATTAGGTCAGGATGAGCAGTACTTC	CASSLVLGQDEQYF
-	TRBV9	15	TRBD2	TRBJ2-1	TGTGCCAGCAGCGCGACTAGCGGGAGTCCCAATGAGCAGTTCTTC	CASSATSGSPNEQFF
-	TRBV2	15	TRBD2	TRBJ2-3	TGTGCCAGCAGCTTAGCGGGAGTGAGTGCAGATACGCAGTATTTT	CASSLAGVSADTQYF
-	TRBV12-5	15	TRBD2	TRBJ2-7	TGTGCTAGTGGCCCTGGGGCGGGAGGGCCTTCCGAGCAGTACTTC	CASGPGAGGPSEQYF
-	TRBV30	19	-	TRBJ1-1	TGTGCCTGGAGTGGGGAAGGTCGGGGGCCGGTATTCTTTAACACTGAAGCTTTCTTT	CAWSGEGRGPVFFNTEAFF
-	TRBV3-1/TRBV3-2	17	-	TRBJ1-1	TGTGCCAGCAGCCAAGCGTATCTAGCGAAACCGAACACTGAAGCTTTCTTT	CASSQAYLAKPNTEAFF
-	TRBV5-1	17	TRBD2	TRBJ2-2	TGCGCCAGCAGCCGACGCTCGACTAGCGGGGGCGACGGGGAGCTGTTTTTT	CASSRRSTSGGDGELFF
-	TRBV11-2	18	TRBD2	TRBJ2-6	TGTGCCAGCACTTTCAGACTAGCGGGATCGTCTGGGGCCAACGTCCTGACTTTC	CASTFRLAGSSGANVLTF
-	TRBV19	14	TRBD1	TRBJ1-6	TGTGCCAGTAGTCTGGGACAGGTTAATTCACCCCTCCACTTT	CASSLGQVNSPLHF
-	TRBV7-9	17	TRBD2	TRBJ2-2	TGTGCCAGCAGCTCGGGACTAGCGGGACTGAACACCGGGGAGCTGTTTTTT	CASSSGLAGLNTGELFF
-	TRBV2	23	TRBD2	TRBJ2-7	TGTGCCAGCAGTGCACCTGCCCCGGACGCCCGACCGCATGGGCTAGCGGGAGCCTACGAGCAGTACTTC	CASSAPAPDARPHGLAGAYEQYF
-	TRBV29-1	12	-	TRBJ1-1	TGCAGCGTACAGGGTGGGCGCACTGAAGCTTTCTTT	CSVQGGRTEAFF
-	TRBV4-1	17	TRBD2	TRBJ2-3	TGCGCCAGCAGCCAATCCGGGACTAGCGGGGGAACAGATACGCAGTATTTT	CASSQSGTSGGTDTQYF
-	TRBV7-2	15	-	TRBJ2-1	TGTGCCAGCAGCTTAGTAGCGGACCACTACAATGAGCAGTTCTTC	CASSLVADHYNEQFF
once	TRBV2	13	TRBD2	TRBJ2-1	TGTGCCAGCAGTTCCCGGGGGGGGAGTGAGCAGTTCTTC	CASSSRGGSEQFF
-	TRBV28	16	TRBD1	TRBJ2-7	TGTGCCAGCAGTTCGCCAGGGACAGGACTATCCTACGAGCAGTACTTC	CASSSPGTGLSYEQYF
-	TRBV6-5	13	TRBD1	TRBJ1-1	TGTGCCAGCACCCGGACAGGACACACTGAAGCTTTCTTT	CASTRTGHTEAFF
-	TRBV11-2	16	-	TRBJ1-1	TGTGCCAGCAGCTTAGAATCGGCGAGGTGGGGACCTGAAGCTTTCTTT	CASSLESARWGPEAFF
-	TRBV7-2	14	-	TRBJ2-3	TGTGCCAGCAGCTCCTCACTAGGTACAGATACGCAGTATTTT	CASSSSLGTDTQYF
-	TRBV10-3	12	-	TRBJ2-7	TGTGCCATCAGTGATGGAGGCTACGAGCAGTACTTC	CAISDGGYEQYF
-	TRBV3-1/TRBV3-2	15	TRBD2	TRBJ2-5	TGTGCCAGCAGCCAAGGGGTAGCGGGAAGGGAGACCCAGTACTTC	CASSQGVAGRETQYF
-	TRBV4-1	18	-	TRBJ1-5	TGCGCCAGCAGCCAAGATCGGGCCGAAATCGGGCTAAATCAGCCCCAGCATTTT	CASSQDRAEIGLNQPQHF
-	TRBV20-1	10	-	TRBJ1-2	TGCAGTGCGGGGGACTATGGCTACACCTTC	CSAGDYGYTF
-	TRBV19	15	TRBD2	TRBJ2-3	TGTGCCAGTAGTATATACGGAGCGGGAAAGGATACGCAGTATTTT	CASSIYGAGKDTQYF
-	TRBV5-4	16	-	TRBJ2-5	TGTGCCAGCAGCCCGGTGGGGGGCCCGTACCAAGAGACCCAGTACTTC	CASSPVGGPYQETQYF
-	TRBV28	15	-	TRBJ1-3	TGTGCCAGCAGCCCATCTGGACGACTTGGAAACACCATATATTTT	CASSPSGRLGNTIYF
-	TRBV11-2	13	-	TRBJ1-1	TGTGCCAGCAGCTTTGGGTTGGGCGCTGAAGCTTTCTTT	CASSFGLGAEAFF
-	TRBV9	14	TRBD2	TRBJ2-4	TGTGCCAGCAATGGCGGGAGTTGGAAAAACATTCAGTACTTC	CASNGGSWKNIQYF
many	TRBV4-1	14	-	TRBJ1-1	TGCGCCAGCAGCGGCCCTCTCAGAGGGACTGAAGCTTTCTTT	CASSGPLRGTEAFF
few	TRBV6-4	15	TRBD1	TRBJ2-1	TGTGCCAGCAGTTCCGGGACAGGGGACTACAATGAGCAGTTCTTC	CASSSGTGDYNEQFF
-	TRBV21-1	19	-	TRBJ1-5	TGTGCCAGCAGCAAAGCACCGGGACAGGGGTGCTATAGCAATCAGCCCCAGCATTTT	CASSKAPGQGCYSNQPQHF
-	TRBV7-3	15	-	TRBJ2-2	TGTGCCAGCAGCCGTAGTGGTGCGAACACCGGGGAGCTGTTTTTT	CASSRSGANTGELFF
-	TRBV4-1	14	-	TRBJ2-7	TGCGCCAGCAGCCAAAGGCCCGATTCCTACGAGCAGTACTTC	CASSQRPDSYEQYF
once	TRBV6-5	15	TRBD2	TRBJ2-3	TGTGCCAGCAGTTACGTGGGACTAGCACTCGATACGCAGTATTTT	CASSYVGLALDTQYF
-	TRBV7-2	16	-	TRBJ1-5	TGTGCCAGCAGTCAGACTTCATTCGTTAGCAATCAGCCCCAGCATTTT	CASSQTSFVSNQPQHF
-	TRBV6-6	16	TRBD2	TRBJ2-5	TGTGCCAGCAGGTTGACTAGCGGGAGGATACAAGAGACCCAGTACTTC	CASRLTSGRIQETQYF
-	TRBV2	12	-	TRBJ1-6	TGTGCCAGCACAGGGATGAGTTCACCCCTCCACTTT	CASTGMSSPLHF
-	TRBV2	13	-	TRBJ2-2	TGTGCCAGCAGTAACAGCAACACCGGGGAGCTGTTTTTT	CASSNSNTGELFF
-	TRBV29-1	13	-	TRBJ1-3	TGCAGCGTCCGGGACGCGAGGGGAAACACCATATATTTT	CSVRDARGNTIYF
-	TRBV5-6	19	-	TRBJ2-7	TGTGCCAGCAGCTTGGTAAACCCTGCTTTTACTCTTGCGTCCTACGAGCAGTACTTC	CASSLVNPAFTLASYEQYF
-	TRBV6-5	13	-	TRBJ1-1	TGTGCCAGCAGTTTCTCCGGGCAAGCCGAAGCTTTCTTT	CASSFSGQAEAFF
few	TRBV12-3/TRBV12-4	12	-	TRBJ2-7	TGTGCCAGCAGTTTTGCGGGGCCAGAGCAGTACTTC	CASSFAGPEQYF
-	TRBV11-3	15	TRBD1	TRBJ1-6	TGTGCCAGCAGGGACAGGGGGGTTTATAATTCACCCCTCCACTTT	CASRDRGVYNSPLHF
-	TRBV6-1	16	TRBD1	TRBJ2-3	TGTGCCAGCAGTGAACAGGGGGCGGTAAGCACAGATACGCAGTATTTT	CASSEQGAVSTDTQYF
-	TRBV27	15	-	TRBJ1-5	TGTGCCAGCAGTTTAGGCGGGAGGGGATCTCAGCCCCAGCATTTT	CASSLGGRGSQPQHF
few	TRBV6-5	16	TRBD1	TRBJ2-7	TGTGCCAGCAGTTACGCCGACAGGGGAGGAGGCAACGAGCAGTACTTC	CASSYADRGGGNEQYF
-	TRBV5-1	15	-	TRBJ2-3	TGCGCCAGCAGCCCGGGTCGGCGGGCCACAGATACGCAGTATTTT	CASSPGRRATDTQYF
-	TRBV12-5	14	-	TRBJ1-2	TGTGCTAGTGGGCCAGACGGAGAATACTATGGCTACACCTTC	CASGPDGEYYGYTF
once	TRBV18	12	-	TRBJ1-2	TGTGCCAGCTCAAGCGGGGATAGCGGCTACACCTTC	CASSSGDSGYTF
-	TRBV7-2	13	-	TRBJ2-3	TGTGCTACCCGACTTGTGGGCGCAGATACGCAGTATTTT	CATRLVGADTQYF
-	TRBV2	14	-	TRBJ1-1	TGTGCCAGCAGATCCGGGACATCAGACACTGAAGCTTTCTTT	CASRSGTSDTEAFF
-	TRBV2	15	TRBD1	TRBJ2-1	TGTGCCAGCAGGCGGACAGGGGGCGATTCCAATGAGCAGTTCTTC	CASRRTGGDSNEQFF